The 24 T cell receptor beta chains in this list originate from one sample, sequenced in a study of blood T cell repertoires in COVID-19. Assay used: immunoSEQ multiplex PCR; TCRdb lists only in-frame clones, some missing. The profile shows over 250,000 clones, 75% to 90% of them singletons. Sequences were obtained from PBMCs or T cells enriched from blood (not recorded which). Source of these receptors: a woman under 30 who had recovered from COVID-19.

The chain has TRBV1 and TRBJ2-5; the D segment call TRBD1 is taken from the table without a DNA check. TRBV1 is termed a pseudogene. The CDR3 consists of 9 residues. The CDR3 loop reads CPDWATQYF. The CDR3 DNA reads as TGCCCAGATTGGGCGACCCAGTACTTC.

The rearrangement joins TRBV5-4 to TRBJ1-1; tentatively, D is TRBD1 (6 bases). The CDR3 runs 12 residues. Germline lookup yields CDR1 SGHNT and CDR2 YYREEE (reference sequence). The ends were cut back, 4 bases at V and 5 bases at J, with 9 bases in the middle. The CDR3 nucleotides read TGTGCCAGCAGCGGGAGGGGGACTGAAGCTTTCTTT. Translated, it gives CASSGRGTEAFF.

V is TRBV27 and J is TRBJ2-7; D is perhaps TRBD1 (6 bases). Germline CDR1 is MNHEY and CDR2 is SMNVEV (reference sequence). The CDR3 contains 13 residues. V dropped 2 bases and J dropped 1 base, with 6 bases sitting between them. The CDR3 sequence: CASSLGQSYEQYF. CDR3 sequence (DNA): TGTGCCAGCAGTTTAGGACAGTCCTACGAGCAGTACTTC.

The rearrangement uses TRBV11-2 and TRBJ1-3, with a weak D call TRBD1 (6 bases). V lost 2 bases and J lost 1, with 9 bases in between. This CDR3 region has 15 residues. Germline loops: CDR1 SGHAT, CDR2 FQNNGV. The DNA for the CDR3 is TGTGCCAGCAGCTTAATTCAGGGGTCTGGAAACACCATATATTTT. Its translation: CASSLIQGSGNTIYF.

V and J are TRBV12-5 and TRBJ1-1; 9 bases agree with TRBD1. With 4 bases clipped from V and 3 bases from J, the junction kept 3 bases outside the gene matches. Germline CDR1 reads LGHNT; CDR2 reads FRNRAP. This CDR3 region has 14 residues. The CDR3 sequence: CASGWDREDTEAFF. CDR3 DNA sequence: TGTGCTAGTGGTTGGGACAGGGAGGACACTGAAGCTTTCTTT.

The V gene is TRBV10-3, the J gene TRBJ1-6; possibly TRBD1 for D (5 bases). Germline V gene data show CDR1 as ENHRY and CDR2 as SYGVKD. The V and J ends lost 0 bases and 10 bases respectively, with 16 bases between them. The CDR3 loop spans 16 amino acids. The CDR3, as DNA: TGTGCCATCAGTGAGTCCGGGGGATATCGTGGCTCACCCCTCCACTTT. Translated, it gives CAISESGGYRGSPLHF.

CDR3 amino acids: CATSDLTSGGETQYF. CDR3 nucleotides: TGTGCCACCAGTGATTTGACTAGCGGGGGGGAGACCCAGTACTTC. The V and J genes are TRBV24-1 and TRBJ2-5; 12 bases are shared with TRBD2. Germline loops: CDR1 KGHDR, CDR2 SFDVKD. J lost 5 bases, V lost 0 bases, and 0 bases had no gene match. This CDR3 has 15 residues.

This sequence joins TRBV6-5 and TRBJ2-3, with 9 nucleotides matching TRBD1. The junction had 4 bases not matched to a gene; V was cut back by 5 bases and J by 7 bases. This CDR3 region has 13 residues. Germline lookup yields CDR1 MNHEY and CDR2 SVGAGI. The CDR3 DNA is TGTGCCAGCAGTCGGGACAGGGTACATACGCAGTATTTT. Translation: CASSRDRVHTQYF.

The chain combines TRBV3-1 (or the pseudogene TRBV3-2) with TRBJ1-6; possibly TRBD1 for D (6 bases). V lost 3 bases and J lost 8, with 14 bases in between. The CDR3 contains 15 residues. Germline V lookup: CDR1 LGHDT, CDR2 YNNKEL (reference sequence). As DNA, the CDR3 is TGTGCCAGCAGCCATACTGGACAGCTTTATTCACCCCTCCACTTT. As protein: CASSHTGQLYSPLHF.

The chain links TRBV4-1 to TRBJ2-2; 9 nucleotides match TRBD2. Trimming cost V 4 bases and J 0 bases; bases outside gene matches: 12. Germline V lookup: CDR1 MGHRA, CDR2 YSYEKL. The CDR3 length is 19 residues. The CDR3 loop is CASSRWASGDYSNTGELFF. CDR3 nucleotides: TGCGCCAGCAGCCGGTGGGCTAGCGGGGATTATTCGAACACCGGGGAGCTGTTTTTT.

This rearrangement joins TRBV5-4 to TRBJ1-1; D is unclear. The ends were cut back, 3 bases at V and 2 bases at J, with 11 bases in the middle. The germline gives CDR1 SGHNT, CDR2 YYREEE (reference sequence). The length of the CDR3 is 14 residues. The CDR3 sequence: CASSSRGPNTEAFF. CDR3 coding DNA: TGTGCCAGCAGCTCTCGCGGGCCAAACACTGAAGCTTTCTTT.

J is TRBJ2-3 and V is TRBV10-3, with 10 bases lining up with TRBD1. Germline trimming cut 6 bases from V and 7 bases from J; bases unmatched to any gene: 13. CDR1 is ENHRY, CDR2 SYGVKD, per germline. This CDR3 is built from 16 residues. CDR3 protein: CAIRSGTGDSRYTQYF. The CDR3 bases are TGTGCCATCAGGTCCGGGACAGGGGATTCTCGGTATACGCAGTATTTT.

The chain is built from TRBV9 and TRBJ1-6; 7 nucleotides agree with TRBD1. The germline CDR1 and CDR2 sequences are SGDLS and YYNGEE. CDR3 length: 15 amino acids. V shed 4 bases, J shed 7 bases, and the junction held 8 bases outside the gene matches. The CDR3 reads CASSSGQVGNSPLHF. DNA for the CDR3: TGTGCCAGCAGCAGCGGACAGGTGGGGAATTCACCCCTCCACTTT.

The chain carries TRBV30 and TRBJ2-7; the D gene is possibly TRBD1 (6 bases). Germline CDR1 and CDR2: GTSNPN and SVGIG (reference sequence). The V gene lost 0 bases and the J gene lost 3 bases, with 6 bases spanning the gap. The CDR3 has 12 residues. The CDR3 bases are TGTGCCTGGAGTGTACAGGGCTACGAGCAGTACTTC. Protein sequence: CAWSVQGYEQYF.

This chain links TRBV5-1 with TRBJ2-3, with 7 bases aligning to TRBD2. The trim removed 4 bases at V and 3 bases at J, leaving 8 bases unmatched. CDR3 size: 15 residues. CDR1 and CDR2 (germline): SGHRS, YFSETQ. The CDR3 region is CASSPKRGVTDTQYF. CDR3 in DNA: TGCGCCAGCAGCCCCAAGCGGGGTGTGACAGATACGCAGTATTTT.

To note about this clone: This CDR3 is also generated by other DNA sequences in the sample. The rearrangement joins TRBV11-2 to TRBJ2-3; TRBD1 matches 7 bases. The germline gives CDR1 SGHAT, CDR2 FQNNGV. Losses at the gene ends were 5 bases for V and 4 bases for J; bases not matched to a gene: 9. CDR3 length equals 15 residues. This CDR3 reads CASSPGTGVPDTQYF. In DNA, the CDR3 is TGTGCCAGCAGCCCAGGTACAGGGGTGCCAGATACGCAGTATTTT.

The gene calls are TRBV19 and TRBJ2-5; 7 positions agree with TRBD1. J lost 2 bases, V lost 5 bases, and 5 bases had no gene match. The germline V gene has CDR1 LNHDA and CDR2 SQIVND (reference sequence). The CDR3 consists of 14 residues. This chain's CDR3 is CASSLTGYQETQYF. Written as DNA, the CDR3 is TGTGCCAGTAGTTTGACAGGGTATCAAGAGACCCAGTACTTC. Drawing the rest from reference TRBV19 and TRBJ2-5, the complete variable domain is DGGITQSPKYLFRKEGQNVTLSCEQNLNHDAMYWYRQDPGQGLRLIYYSQIVNDFQKGDIAEGYSVSREKKESFPLTVTSAQKNPTAFYLCASSLTGYQETQYFGPGTRLLVL.

The chain links TRBV2 to TRBJ1-2; D remains unclear. Germline values: CDR1 SNHLY, CDR2 FYNNEI. The CDR3 covers 15 residues. Trimming took off 6 bases at V and 0 bases at J, with 14 bases between the two ends. The CDR3 sequence is CASSRVEGSNYGYTF. The DNA for the CDR3 is TGTGCCAGCAGCCGGGTTGAAGGTTCTAACTATGGCTACACCTTC.

Comments on this clone: The sample holds other DNA sequences that translate to the same CDR3. The chain links TRBV5-4 to TRBJ2-2; TRBD2 matches at 8 bases. This CDR3 comprises 16 residues. Germline CDR1 is SGHNT and CDR2 is YYREEE (reference sequence). J was trimmed by 1 base and V by 0 bases; bases with no gene match: 2. CDR3 amino acids: CASSLGLAGNTGELFF. The CDR3 DNA reads as TGTGCCAGCAGCTTGGGGCTAGCGGGGAACACCGGGGAGCTGTTTTTT.

The chain recombines TRBV5-1 with TRBJ2-2; D is unclear. This CDR3 has 15 amino acids. Trimming removed 0 bases from V and 3 bases from J, with 9 bases in between. Germline values: CDR1 SGHRS, CDR2 YFSETQ. CDR3 bases: TGCGCCAGCAGCTTGGGCGATAGTCACACCGGGGAGCTGTTTTTT. This codes for CASSLGDSHTGELFF.

V gene TRBV10-1 combines with J gene TRBJ2-7, with D possibly matching TRBD2 (6 bases). The V end lost 2 bases, the J end lost 3 bases, and 11 bases lay between the germline ends. Germline V lookup: CDR1 WNHNN, CDR2 SYGVQD (reference sequence). The CDR3 contains 14 residues. CDR3: CASSEGRTIYEQYF. Written as DNA, the CDR3 is TGCGCCAGCAGTGAGGGACGGACTATCTACGAGCAGTACTTC.

V gene TRBV21-1 combines with J gene TRBJ2-7; the table's TRBD1 call for D was not verified on the DNA. TRBV21-1 is a pseudogene segment. This CDR3 is built from 14 residues. CDR3 DNA sequence: TGTGCCAGCAGCAAAAGGGGCTTAACCTACGAGCAGTACTTC. Residues: CASSKRGLTYEQYF.

The chain links TRBV6-5 to TRBJ1-2; tentative D call: TRBD1 (5 bases). The CDR3 is 12 amino acids. Germline V lookup: CDR1 MNHEY, CDR2 SVGAGI. V lost 6 bases, J lost 7 bases, and 12 bases lay in between. The CDR3 here is CASSPSGGGYTF. The CDR3 region has the DNA TGTGCCAGCAGCCCCTCGGGGGGTGGCTACACCTTC.

The V and J genes are TRBV25-1 and TRBJ1-2, with TRBD1 as a possible D gene (5 bases). V lost 0 bases, J lost 2 bases, and 13 bases lay in between. Germline lookup yields CDR1 MGHDK and CDR2 SYGVNS. The CDR3 length is 16 residues. The CDR3 sequence is CASSEYMGRDNYGYTF. DNA for the CDR3: TGTGCCAGCAGTGAATATATGGGGCGGGACAACTATGGCTACACCTTC.